This T cell receptor beta chain comes out of a study of T cell responses to AZD1222 COVID-19 vaccine. Findings of the study overall: A rise in Spike-specific TCR breadth and depth followed two AZD1222 doses. A mostly white British donor set with more females was recruited, and clonal diversity was possibly underestimated.

Second-dose recipients at about 4 or about 12 weeks were treated as one pooled group. V gave up 3 bases and J gave up 7 bases, with 13 bases separating them. The CDR3 is made up of 14 amino acids. Looked up from germline, CDR1 is SGDLS and CDR2 is YYNGEE. Details on this clone: No antigen is known for it.

TCRdb's copy holds only in-frame clones and misses some; the assay was immunoSEQ multiplex PCR. In the table there are 250,000 to 300,000 clones, around 93% of which are singletons. The V and J genes are TRBV9 and TRBJ2-2; unclear D gene. The TCR was taken from an adult who received the AZD1222 COVID-19 vaccine. Source: peripheral blood, taken 28 days after the second AZD1222 dose. CDR3 loop: CASSARHLDGELFF. In DNA form, the CDR3 reads TGTGCCAGCAGCGCCCGACATTTGGACGGGGAGCTGTTTTTT. The full variable domain, in which reference TRBV9 and TRBJ2-2 provide the parts outside the CDR3, is DSGVTQTPKHLITATGQRVTLRCSPRSGDLSVYWYQQSLDQGLQFLIQYYNGEERAKGNILERFSAQQFPDLHSELNLSSLELGDSALYFCASSARHLDGELFFGEGSRLTVL.